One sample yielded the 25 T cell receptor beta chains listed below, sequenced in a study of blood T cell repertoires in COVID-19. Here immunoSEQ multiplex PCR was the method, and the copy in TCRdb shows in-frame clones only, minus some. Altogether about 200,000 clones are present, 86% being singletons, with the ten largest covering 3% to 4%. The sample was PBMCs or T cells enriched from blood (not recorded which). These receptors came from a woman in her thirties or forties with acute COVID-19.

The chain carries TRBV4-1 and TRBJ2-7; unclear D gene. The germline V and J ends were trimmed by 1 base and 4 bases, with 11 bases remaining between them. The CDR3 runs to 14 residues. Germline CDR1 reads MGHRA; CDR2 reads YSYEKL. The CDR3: CASSQVLAFYEQYF. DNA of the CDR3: TGCGCCAGCAGCCAAGTATTAGCTTTTTACGAGCAGTACTTC.

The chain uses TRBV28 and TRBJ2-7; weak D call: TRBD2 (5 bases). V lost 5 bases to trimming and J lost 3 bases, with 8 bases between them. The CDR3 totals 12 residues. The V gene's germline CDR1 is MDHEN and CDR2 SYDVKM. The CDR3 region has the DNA TGTGCCAGCAGTCTAGGGAGCTACGAGCAGTACTTC. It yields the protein CASSLGSYEQYF.

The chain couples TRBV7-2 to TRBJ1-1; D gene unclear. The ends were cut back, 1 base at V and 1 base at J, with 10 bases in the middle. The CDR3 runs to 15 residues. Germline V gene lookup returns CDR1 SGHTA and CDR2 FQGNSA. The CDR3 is CASSLVTGKNTEAFF. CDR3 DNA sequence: TGTGCCAGCAGCTTAGTAACGGGGAAGAACACTGAAGCTTTCTTT.

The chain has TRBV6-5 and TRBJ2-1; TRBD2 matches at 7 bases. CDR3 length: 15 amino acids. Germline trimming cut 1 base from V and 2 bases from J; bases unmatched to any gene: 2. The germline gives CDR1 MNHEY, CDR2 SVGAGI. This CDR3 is CASSYWAGAYNEQFF. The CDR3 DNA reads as TGTGCCAGCAGTTACTGGGCGGGGGCCTACAATGAGCAGTTCTTC.

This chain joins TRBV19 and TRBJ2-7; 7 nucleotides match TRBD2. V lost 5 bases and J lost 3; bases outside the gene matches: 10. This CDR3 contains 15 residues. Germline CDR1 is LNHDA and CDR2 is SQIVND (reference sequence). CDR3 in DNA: TGTGCCAGTAGTCGTCTGCCGGGGGGAATCTACGAGCAGTACTTC. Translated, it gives CASSRLPGGIYEQYF.

This CDR3 is CAWSQPGHHEAFF. In DNA form, the CDR3 reads TGTGCCTGGAGCCAACCCGGACACCATGAAGCTTTCTTT. The chain couples TRBV30 to TRBJ1-1; possible D gene TRBD1, 5 bases. Trimming took 3 bases from V and 7 from J, leaving 15 bases between them. The CDR3 spans 13 residues. Germline-derived CDR1 and CDR2 are GTSNPN and SVGIG (reference sequence).

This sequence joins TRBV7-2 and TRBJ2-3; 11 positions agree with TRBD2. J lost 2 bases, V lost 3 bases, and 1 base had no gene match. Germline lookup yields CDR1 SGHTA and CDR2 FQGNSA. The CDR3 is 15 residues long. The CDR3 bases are TGTGCCAGCAGCTTTAGCGGGAGGGCCACAGATACGCAGTATTTT. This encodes CASSFSGRATDTQYF.

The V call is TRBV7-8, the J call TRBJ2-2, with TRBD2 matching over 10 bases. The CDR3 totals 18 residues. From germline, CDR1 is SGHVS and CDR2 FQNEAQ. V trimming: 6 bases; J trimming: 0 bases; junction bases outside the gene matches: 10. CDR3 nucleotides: TGTGCCAGCAGTTTACGGGCTAGCGGGAGCCCGAACACCGGGGAGCTGTTTTTT. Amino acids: CASSLRASGSPNTGELFF.

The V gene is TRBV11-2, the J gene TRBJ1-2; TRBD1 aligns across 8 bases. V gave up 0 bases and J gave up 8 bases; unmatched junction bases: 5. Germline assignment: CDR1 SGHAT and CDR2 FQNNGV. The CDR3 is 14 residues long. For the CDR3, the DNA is TGTGCCAGCAGCTTAGACGGACAGGGCGCGGGCTACACCTTC. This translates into CASSLDGQGAGYTF.

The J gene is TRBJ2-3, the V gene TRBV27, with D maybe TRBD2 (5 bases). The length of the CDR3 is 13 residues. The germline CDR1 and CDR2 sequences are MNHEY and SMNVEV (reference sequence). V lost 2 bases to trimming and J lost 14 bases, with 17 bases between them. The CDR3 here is CASSLSGNHEGYF. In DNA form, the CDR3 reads TGTGCCAGCAGTTTAAGTGGGAATCACGAGGGGTATTTT.

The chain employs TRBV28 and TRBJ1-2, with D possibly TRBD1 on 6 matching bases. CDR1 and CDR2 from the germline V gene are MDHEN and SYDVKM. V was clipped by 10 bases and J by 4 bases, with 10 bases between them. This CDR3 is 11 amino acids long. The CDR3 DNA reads TGTGCCACCCTGGGGGCCTATGGCTACACCTTC. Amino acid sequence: CATLGAYGYTF.

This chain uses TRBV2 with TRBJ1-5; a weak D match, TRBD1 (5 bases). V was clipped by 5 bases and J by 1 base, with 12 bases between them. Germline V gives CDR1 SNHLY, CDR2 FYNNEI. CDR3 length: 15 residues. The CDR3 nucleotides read TGTGCCAGCAGTTCACAGGCCACGAGCAATCAGCCCCAGCATTTT. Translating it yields CASSSQATSNQPQHF.

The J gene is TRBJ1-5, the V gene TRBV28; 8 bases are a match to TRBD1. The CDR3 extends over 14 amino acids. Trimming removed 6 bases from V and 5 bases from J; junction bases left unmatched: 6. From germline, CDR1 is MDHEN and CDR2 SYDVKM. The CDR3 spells CASRADRGYQPQHF. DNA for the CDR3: TGTGCCAGCAGAGCCGACAGGGGTTATCAGCCCCAGCATTTT.

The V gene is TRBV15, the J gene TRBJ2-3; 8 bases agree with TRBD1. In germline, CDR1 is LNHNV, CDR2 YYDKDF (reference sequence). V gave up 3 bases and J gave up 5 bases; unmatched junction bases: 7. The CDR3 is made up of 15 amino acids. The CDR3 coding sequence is TGTGCCACCAGCAGGGACAGGGACCGGGGAGATACGCAGTATTTT. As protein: CATSRDRDRGDTQYF. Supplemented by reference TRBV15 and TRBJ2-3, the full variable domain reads DAMVIQNPRYQVTQFGKPVTLSCSQTLNHNVMYWYQQKSSQAPKLLFHYYDKDFNNEADTPDNFQSRRPNTSFCFLDIRSPGLGDTAMYLCATSRDRDRGDTQYFGPGTRLTVL.

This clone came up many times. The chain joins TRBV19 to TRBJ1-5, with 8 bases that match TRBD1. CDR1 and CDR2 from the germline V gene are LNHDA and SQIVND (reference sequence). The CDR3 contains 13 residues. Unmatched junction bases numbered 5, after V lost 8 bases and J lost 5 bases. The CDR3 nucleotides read TGTGCCAGTGACAGGGGAAGCGATCAGCCCCAGCATTTT. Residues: CASDRGSDQPQHF.

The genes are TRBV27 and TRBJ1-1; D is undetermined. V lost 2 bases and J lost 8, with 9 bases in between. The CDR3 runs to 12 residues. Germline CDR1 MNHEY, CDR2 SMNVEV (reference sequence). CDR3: CASSLPGGEAFF. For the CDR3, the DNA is TGTGCCAGCAGTTTACCCGGAGGAGAAGCTTTCTTT.

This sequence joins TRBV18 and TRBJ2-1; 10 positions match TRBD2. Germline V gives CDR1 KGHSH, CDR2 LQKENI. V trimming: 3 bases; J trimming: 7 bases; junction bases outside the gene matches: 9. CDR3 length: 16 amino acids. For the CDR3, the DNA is TGTGCCAGCTCACCTGGAGGACTAGCGGTCCTTAATGAGCAGTTCTTC. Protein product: CASSPGGLAVLNEQFF.

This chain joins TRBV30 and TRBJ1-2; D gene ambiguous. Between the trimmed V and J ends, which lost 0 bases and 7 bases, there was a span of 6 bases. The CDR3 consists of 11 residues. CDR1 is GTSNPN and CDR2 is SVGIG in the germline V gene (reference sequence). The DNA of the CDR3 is TGTGCCTGGAGTGTCCCCAGTGGCTACACCTTC. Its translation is CAWSVPSGYTF.

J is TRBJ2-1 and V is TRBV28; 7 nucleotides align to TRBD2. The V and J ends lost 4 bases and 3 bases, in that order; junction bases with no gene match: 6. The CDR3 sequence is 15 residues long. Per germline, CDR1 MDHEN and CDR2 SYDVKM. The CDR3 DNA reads TGTGCCAGCAGTTCCGCGGGAGTGGGCTACAATGAGCAGTTCTTC. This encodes CASSSAGVGYNEQFF.

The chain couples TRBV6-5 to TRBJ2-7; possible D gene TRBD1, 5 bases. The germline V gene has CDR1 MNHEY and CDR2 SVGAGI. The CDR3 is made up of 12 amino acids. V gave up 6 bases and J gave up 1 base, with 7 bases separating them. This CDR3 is CASRTGSYEQYF. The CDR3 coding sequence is TGTGCCAGCAGAACAGGATCCTACGAGCAGTACTTC.

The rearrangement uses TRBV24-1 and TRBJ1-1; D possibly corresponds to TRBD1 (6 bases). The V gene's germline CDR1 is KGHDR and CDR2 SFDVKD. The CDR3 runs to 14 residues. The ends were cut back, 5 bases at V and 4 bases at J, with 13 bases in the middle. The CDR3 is CATSGGGALTEAFF. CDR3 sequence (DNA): TGTGCCACCAGTGGAGGGGGGGCGCTCACTGAAGCTTTCTTT.

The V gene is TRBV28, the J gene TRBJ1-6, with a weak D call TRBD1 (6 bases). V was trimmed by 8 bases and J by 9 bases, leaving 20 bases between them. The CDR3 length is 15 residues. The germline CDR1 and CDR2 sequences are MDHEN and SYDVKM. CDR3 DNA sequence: TGTGCCAGCTCATCACCGGGACAAGGTTTTTCACCCCTCCACTTT. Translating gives CASSSPGQGFSPLHF.

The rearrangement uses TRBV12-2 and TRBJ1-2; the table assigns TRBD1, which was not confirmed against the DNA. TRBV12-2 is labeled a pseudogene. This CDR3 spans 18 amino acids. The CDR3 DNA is TGTGCAAGTCGCCTCCCATCCCGACAGTCCTTGGCTAACTATGGCTACACCTTC. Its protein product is CASRLPSRQSLANYGYTF.

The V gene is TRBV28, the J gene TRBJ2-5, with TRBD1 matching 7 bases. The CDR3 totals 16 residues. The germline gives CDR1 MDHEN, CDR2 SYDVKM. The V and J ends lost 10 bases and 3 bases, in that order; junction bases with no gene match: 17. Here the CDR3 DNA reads TGTGCCACCTCACGAGGGAACAGGGGTTATAAAGAGACCCAGTACTTC. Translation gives CATSRGNRGYKETQYF.

CDR3 sequence reads: CAISASGGVINYGYTF. As DNA, the CDR3 is TGTGCCATCAGTGCGTCGGGGGGGGTGATTAACTATGGCTACACCTTC. This rearrangement joins TRBV10-3 to TRBJ1-2; possibly TRBD1 for D (5 bases). Germline V gene lookup returns CDR1 ENHRY and CDR2 SYGVKD. V lost 4 bases to trimming and J lost 1 base, with 16 bases between them. CDR3 size: 16 residues.